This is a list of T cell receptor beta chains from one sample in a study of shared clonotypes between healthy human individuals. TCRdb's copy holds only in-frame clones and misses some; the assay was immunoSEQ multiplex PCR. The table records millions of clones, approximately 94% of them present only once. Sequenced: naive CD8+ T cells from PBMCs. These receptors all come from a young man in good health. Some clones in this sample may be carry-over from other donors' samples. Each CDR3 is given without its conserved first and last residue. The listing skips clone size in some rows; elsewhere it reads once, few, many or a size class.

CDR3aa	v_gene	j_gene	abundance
ASSPRTSRHYEQY	TRBV7-2	TRBJ2-7	NA
ASSEARTGPGYT	TRBV2	TRBJ1-2	NA
ASKGSGIDEQY	TRBV19	TRBJ2-7	NA
AISGSGSSNEQF	TRBV10-3	TRBJ2-1	NA
ASSFEKGRALPRAF	TRBV5-8	TRBJ1-1	NA
ASSPHQGAIKEPQH	TRBV4-1	TRBJ1-5	NA
ASSLRGPKGYGYT	TRBV28	TRBJ1-2	NA
ASSIGGLYEQY	TRBV19	TRBJ2-7	once
ASSVEQRPNPNEQF	TRBV9	TRBJ2-1	NA
ASSLEMPGPEAF	TRBV5-1	TRBJ1-1	NA
ATSRARDRADTEAF	TRBV15	TRBJ1-1	NA
ASSLDGSVANYGYT	TRBV7-2	TRBJ1-2	NA
ASSEALAQYNEKLF	TRBV2	TRBJ1-4	NA
ASSVGGGVYEQY	TRBV9	TRBJ2-7	NA
ASSLTSGSSNEQY	TRBV6-4	TRBJ2-7	few
ASSLLGTGTEQY	TRBV11-2	TRBJ2-7	NA
ASRGQNDQPQH	TRBV2	TRBJ1-5	NA
ASREGPGYTIY	TRBV6-1	TRBJ1-3	NA
ASSRLAGDTQY	TRBV7-9	TRBJ2-3	NA
ASSDPRQGSIPQH	TRBV10-2	TRBJ1-5	NA
ASSLYSASGRAREETQY	TRBV11-2	TRBJ2-5	NA
ASSLDRRSKSYNEQF	TRBV7-6	TRBJ2-1	NA
ASSLGPIWGSTEAF	TRBV11-2	TRBJ1-1	NA
ASTSDSSSLNEQF	TRBV27	TRBJ2-1	NA
ASSPGDRYNEKLF	TRBV18	TRBJ1-4	NA
SVENTTSGTGELF	TRBV29-1	TRBJ2-2	NA
ASSSGQVLNYGYT	TRBV7-9	TRBJ1-2	NA
ASSPFDSEGETQY	TRBV4-1	TRBJ2-5	NA
ASTSGVRRAYNEQF	TRBV5-4	TRBJ2-1	NA
ASSAVGTGNEKLF	TRBV9	TRBJ1-4	NA
ASSDGFSNQPQH	TRBV6-4	TRBJ1-5	NA
ASSVPGGETQY	TRBV9	TRBJ2-5	NA
SVVLDSTYEQY	TRBV29-1	TRBJ2-7	NA
ASSSRSYGGEY	TRBV7-9	TRBJ2-7	NA
ASSLGSGNEQY	TRBV7-6	TRBJ2-7	NA
ASSGFTGTYEQY	TRBV19	TRBJ2-7	NA
ASSLDRDKAYEQY	TRBV7-9	TRBJ2-7	NA
ASSAGLADNEQF	TRBV7-9	TRBJ2-1	NA
ATSSGQGPETQY	TRBV15	TRBJ2-5	NA
ASSWGTALAYNEQF	TRBV7-2	TRBJ2-1	NA
ASSSRQGNTEAF	TRBV11-2	TRBJ1-1	NA
ASRGTSGNTGELF	TRBV14	TRBJ2-2	once
ASSLSGSYGETQY	TRBV7-2	TRBJ2-5	NA
ASSRDRGRTGAFQETQY	TRBV27	TRBJ2-5	NA
ASSYSFRYEQY	TRBV6-5	TRBJ2-7	NA